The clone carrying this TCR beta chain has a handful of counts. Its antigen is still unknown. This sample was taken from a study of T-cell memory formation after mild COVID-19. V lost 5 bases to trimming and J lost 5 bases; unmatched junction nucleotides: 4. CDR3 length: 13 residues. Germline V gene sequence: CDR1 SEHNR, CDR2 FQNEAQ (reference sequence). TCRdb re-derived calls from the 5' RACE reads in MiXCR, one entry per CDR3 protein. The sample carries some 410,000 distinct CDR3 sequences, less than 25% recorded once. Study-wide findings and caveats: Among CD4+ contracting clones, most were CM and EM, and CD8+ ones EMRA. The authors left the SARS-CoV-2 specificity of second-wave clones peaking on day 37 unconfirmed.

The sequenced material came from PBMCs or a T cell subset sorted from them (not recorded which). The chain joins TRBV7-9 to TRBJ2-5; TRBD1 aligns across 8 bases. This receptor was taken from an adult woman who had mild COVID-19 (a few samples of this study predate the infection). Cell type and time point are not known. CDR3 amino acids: CASSNRGWETQYF. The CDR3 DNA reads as TGTGCCAGCAGCAACAGGGGGTGGGAGACCCAGTACTTC. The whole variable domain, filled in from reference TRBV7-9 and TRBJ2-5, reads DTGVSQNPRHKITKRGQNVTFRCDPISEHNRLYWYRQTLGQGPEFLTYFQNEAQLEKSRLLSDRFSAERPKGSFSTLEIQRTEQGDSAMYLCASSNRGWETQYFGPGTRLLVL.